The clone carrying this T cell receptor (beta chain) was found a few times. Its antigen is not identified. The data originate from a study of CD8+ T cells in alopecia areata. General observations from the study: Scalp sequencing also captures normal skin's resident alphabeta T cells.

There are 13 residues in the CDR3. V shed 6 bases and J shed 0 bases, with 9 bases lying between them. Looked up from germline, CDR1 is MNHNS and CDR2 is SASEGT. Following extraction, RNA underwent reverse transcription to cDNA, which served as the sequencing template. The method was immunoSEQ multiplex PCR; TCRdb's version includes in-frame clones alone and lacks a portion of them. The sample includes approximately 180,000 clones, 50% to 60% of them seen just once. Material: CD4+ T cells sorted from blood, obtained at week 0. This rearrangement joins TRBV6-1 to TRBJ2-7; the D is unclear. This sequence was found in a human donor with alopecia areata. The DNA for the CDR3 is TGTGCCAGCAGCCCCCAGATCTCCTACGAGCAGTACTTC. This translates into CASSPQISYEQYF.